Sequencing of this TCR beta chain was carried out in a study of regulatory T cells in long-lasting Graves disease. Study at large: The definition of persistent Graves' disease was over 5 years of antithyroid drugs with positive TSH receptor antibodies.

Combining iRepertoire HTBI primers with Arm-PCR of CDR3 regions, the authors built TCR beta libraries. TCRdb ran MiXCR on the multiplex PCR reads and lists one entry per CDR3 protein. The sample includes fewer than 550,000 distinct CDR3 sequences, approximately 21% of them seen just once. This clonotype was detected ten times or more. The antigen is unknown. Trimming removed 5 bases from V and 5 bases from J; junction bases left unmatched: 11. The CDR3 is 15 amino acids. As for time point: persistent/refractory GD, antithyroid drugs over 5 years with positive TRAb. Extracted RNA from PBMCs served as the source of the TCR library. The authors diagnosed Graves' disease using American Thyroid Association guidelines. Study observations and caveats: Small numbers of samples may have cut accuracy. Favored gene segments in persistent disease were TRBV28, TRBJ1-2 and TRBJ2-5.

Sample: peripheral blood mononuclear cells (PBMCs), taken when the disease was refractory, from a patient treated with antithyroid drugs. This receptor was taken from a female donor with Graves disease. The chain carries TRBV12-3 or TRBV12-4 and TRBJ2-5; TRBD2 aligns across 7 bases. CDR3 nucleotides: TGTGCCAGCAGTCACCTTGTGGGGGGGTCGGAGACCCAGTACTTC. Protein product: CASSHLVGGSETQYF.